This TCR beta chain was sequenced during a study of T cells after posttransplantation cyclophosphamide. The CDR3 consists of 15 residues. The germline V and J ends were trimmed by 5 bases and 0 bases, with 11 bases remaining between them. Germline V gene sequence: CDR1 MNHEY, CDR2 SMNVEV (reference sequence). The naive gate required viable CD3+CD4+ or CD3+CD8+ cells with CCR7+CD45RA+CD45RO-CD95-CD27+CD28+ phenotype. Clones were read by immunoSEQ multiplex PCR, and TCRdb kept only the in-frame ones, dropping some. This table has 7,500 to 10,000 clones, about 98% appearing once. Study-level findings and limits: TRB overlap between skin or GI tissue T cells and blood was limited.

Details on this clone: The target antigen is unknown.

V and J are TRBV27 and TRBJ2-1; perhaps TRBD2 as D (5 bases). Input material: naive CD4+ T cells sorted from PBMCs. The receptor was isolated from a woman aged 55-75 years in good health, CMV-negative, and a related stem cell transplant donor. CDR3 in amino acids: CASSKPGSSYNEQFF. The CDR3 DNA sequence: TGTGCCAGCAGTAAGCCGGGATCCTCCTACAATGAGCAGTTCTTC.